What follows describes a single T cell receptor (beta chain). This sample is part of a study of blood T cell repertoires in COVID-19. For the study at large: Sites in the United States, Italy and Spain provided acute and convalescent COVID-19 samples.

In the source study's methods: Estimated nucleated cell counts came from reference gene primer amplification. The table came from immunoSEQ multiplex PCR; TCRdb's copy has only in-frame clones and leaves some out. That table is the source of V, J and clone size, and D and trimming were worked out from the DNA. The table shows roughly 280,000 clones, with approximately 86% occurring only once. The CDR3 is 15 residues long. The germline V and J ends were trimmed by 5 bases and 5 bases, with 16 bases remaining between them. Germline-derived CDR1 and CDR2 are MNHEY and SVGAGI. The chain combines TRBV6-5 with TRBJ2-1; D might be TRBD2 (6 bases). The sequenced material came from peripheral blood. This receptor was identified in a man in his forties with active or convalescent COVID-19. This chain's CDR3 is CASSTGGWSNNEQFF. DNA of the CDR3: TGTGCCAGCAGTACTGGGGGGTGGAGCAACAATGAGCAGTTCTTC.